Presented here are 21 T cell receptor beta chains from one specimen sequenced in a study of blood T cell repertoires in COVID-19. Clones were sequenced by immunoSEQ multiplex PCR, and TCRdb holds only the in-frame ones, with some missing. The sample consists of roughly 160,000 clones, 84% of them appearing once. What was sequenced was peripheral blood. These receptors were collected from a man in his late teens or twenties with active or convalescent COVID-19.

V gene TRBV28 combines with J gene TRBJ1-2; 7 bases map to TRBD1. Germline-derived CDR1 and CDR2 are MDHEN and SYDVKM. The CDR3 runs to 15 residues. V lost 2 bases, J lost 4 bases, and 7 bases stayed unmatched. CDR3 sequence reads: CASSLGDGTVYGYTF. CDR3 in DNA: TGTGCCAGCAGTTTAGGCGACGGGACAGTCTATGGCTACACCTTC.

A single count supports this clone. V and J are TRBV6-2 or TRBV6-3 and TRBJ1-5, with D hard to call. This CDR3 spans 12 amino acids. From germline, CDR1 is MNHEY and CDR2 SVGEGT. V was clipped by 6 bases and J by 5 bases, with 8 bases between them. Written as DNA, the CDR3 is TGTGCCAGCAGCTTCAATCATCAGCCCCAGCATTTT. Amino acid sequence: CASSFNHQPQHF.

This chain connects TRBV28 to TRBJ1-6, with TRBD1 as a possible D gene (6 bases). The germline CDR1 and CDR2 sequences are MDHEN and SYDVKM. The CDR3 loop spans 14 amino acids. V lost 7 bases and J 5 bases, leaving 12 bases between the germline ends. CDR3 amino acids: CASTGTRNNSPLHF. The CDR3 DNA sequence: TGTGCCAGCACCGGGACACGAAATAATTCACCCCTCCACTTT.

This rearrangement joins TRBV7-2 to TRBJ2-1; D is unclear. Germline lookup yields CDR1 SGHTA and CDR2 FQGNSA. The CDR3 length is 13 residues. The V end lost 7 bases, the J end lost 4 bases, and 11 bases lay between the germline ends. For the CDR3, the DNA is TGTGCCAGCACCCCCACAGCTTACAATGAGCAGTTCTTC. Its translation: CASTPTAYNEQFF. Together with reference TRBV7-2 and TRBJ2-1, the CDR3 gives the full variable domain: GAGVSQSPSNKVTEKGKDVELRCDPISGHTALYWYRQSLGQGLEFLIYFQGNSAPDKSGLPSDRFSAERTGGSVSTLTIQRTQQEDSAVYLCASTPTAYNEQFFGPGTRLTVL.

The V and J genes are TRBV11-2 and TRBJ1-5; tentatively, D is TRBD1 (5 bases). The V gene lost 3 bases and the J gene lost 3 bases, with 9 bases spanning the gap. There are 14 residues in the CDR3. Germline CDR1 and CDR2: SGHAT and FQNNGV. CDR3 sequence: CASSFTGDNQPQHF. Written as DNA, the CDR3 is TGTGCCAGCAGCTTCACGGGGGACAATCAGCCCCAGCATTTT.

The genes are TRBV6-2 or TRBV6-3 and TRBJ2-5; D is undetermined. Germline-derived CDR1 and CDR2 are MNHEY and SVGEGT. The CDR3 is made up of 14 amino acids. Trimming shortened V by 0 bases and J by 4 bases, and 9 bases separated the two germline ends. CDR3 coding DNA: TGTGCCAGCAGTTACTCGAGTGGGCTAGAGACCCAGTACTTC. Amino acids: CASSYSSGLETQYF.

The CDR3 DNA follows: TGTGCCAGCAGCTCAGACCTAGGAGGTCTGCAGTACTTC. It is translated as CASSSDLGGLQYF. The genes are TRBV7-2 and TRBJ2-7, with a possible D match to TRBD2 (5 bases). This CDR3 contains 13 residues. Looked up from germline, CDR1 is SGHTA and CDR2 is FQGNSA. V was pared by 4 bases and J by 9 bases, with 16 bases between.

The chain is built from TRBV19 and TRBJ2-3; D remains ambiguous. Germline lookup yields CDR1 LNHDA and CDR2 SQIVND (reference sequence). This CDR3 is built from 16 residues. Trimming took off 5 bases at V and 1 base at J, with 16 bases between the two ends. CDR3 sequence (DNA): TGTGCCAGTAGTCCAGCTCCCGACTCCCGCACAGATACGCAGTATTTT. Its protein product is CASSPAPDSRTDTQYF.

V and J are TRBV18 and TRBJ2-7; 9 nucleotides agree with TRBD1. The CDR3 totals 14 residues. The germline gives CDR1 KGHSH, CDR2 LQKENI. Trimming took 2 bases from V and 5 from J; bases not matched to a gene: 4. The DNA of the CDR3 is TGTGCCAGCTCACCAGGGGACAGGGTCCACGAGCAGTACTTC. This translates into CASSPGDRVHEQYF.

The chain combines TRBV25-1 with TRBJ2-7; 11 positions agree with TRBD2. This CDR3 spans 15 amino acids. J lost 7 bases, V lost 1 base, and 6 bases had no gene match. CDR1 is MGHDK and CDR2 is SYGVNS in the germline V gene. The CDR3 DNA sequence: TGTGCCAGCAGTGAATCGGGAGCTAGCGGGGGGGAGCAGTACTTC. Its protein product is CASSESGASGGEQYF.

The rearrangement joins TRBV10-3 to TRBJ1-3, with TRBD1 matching over 10 bases. V dropped 4 bases and J dropped 2; count of bases not matched to a gene: 2. CDR1 is ENHRY and CDR2 is SYGVKD in the germline V gene. CDR3 size: 15 residues. CDR3 in DNA: TGTGCCATCAGTGGGGACAGGGGCCCTGGAAACACCATATATTTT. This encodes CAISGDRGPGNTIYF.

This chain joins TRBV5-4 and TRBJ2-3, with 10 bases identical to TRBD2. From germline, CDR1 is SGHNT and CDR2 YYREEE (reference sequence). J was trimmed by 2 bases and V by 3 bases; bases with no gene match: 6. The CDR3 loop spans 16 amino acids. This CDR3 reads CASSSGGLAFTDTQYF. CDR3 in DNA: TGTGCCAGCAGCTCGGGGGGACTAGCGTTCACAGATACGCAGTATTTT.

The chain has TRBV11-3 and TRBJ2-3, with 9 nucleotides matching TRBD2. CDR3 size: 16 residues. The V and J ends lost 3 bases and 3 bases, in that order; junction bases with no gene match: 7. CDR1 is SGHNT and CDR2 is YENEEA in the germline V gene. The CDR3 sequence is CASSLGLAPPTDTQYF. The CDR3 DNA sequence: TGTGCCAGCAGCTTGGGACTAGCCCCACCAACAGATACGCAGTATTTT.

The V and J genes are TRBV21-1 and TRBJ2-3; TRBD1 was called by the table and not checked on the DNA. TRBV21-1 is assigned pseudogene status. The CDR3 length is 14 residues. CDR3 region: CASSKRQGPGKMYF. The CDR3 DNA reads as TGTGCCAGCAGCAAAAGACAGGGACCCGGCAAAATGTATTTT.

The chain joins TRBV5-1 to TRBJ2-5; 8 bases align to TRBD2. The junction had 3 bases not matched to a gene; V was cut back by 0 bases and J by 5 bases. CDR3 length: 14 amino acids. Germline CDR1 reads SGHRS; CDR2 reads YFSETQ. CDR3 residues: CASSLAGGGETQYF. The CDR3 DNA is TGCGCCAGCAGCTTGGCAGGCGGGGGGGAGACCCAGTACTTC.

V usage is TRBV4-3 and J usage is TRBJ2-1; D call uncertain. The V gene's germline CDR1 is LGHNA and CDR2 YSLEER. The CDR3 length is 13 residues. V lost 4 bases, J lost 4 bases, and 8 bases lay in between. CDR3 residues: CASSLYEYNEQFF. CDR3 DNA sequence: TGCGCCAGCAGCCTGTACGAGTACAATGAGCAGTTCTTC.

The rearrangement joins TRBV30 to TRBJ1-1, with no clear D. This CDR3 is built from 11 residues. Germline lookup yields CDR1 GTSNPN and CDR2 SVGIG (reference sequence). V lost 1 base and J lost 8, with 8 bases in between. The CDR3: CAWSGGPEAFF. CDR3 in DNA: TGTGCCTGGAGTGGAGGGCCCGAAGCTTTCTTT.

About this clone: Additional DNA sequences in this sample encode the identical CDR3. The V and J genes are TRBV28 and TRBJ2-7; D is unclear. Trimming removed 6 bases at V and 4 bases at J, with 7 bases between. Germline CDR1 and CDR2: MDHEN and SYDVKM. The CDR3 consists of 11 residues. The CDR3 DNA follows: TGTGCCAGCAGCTCAGGATACGAGCAGTACTTC. This encodes CASSSGYEQYF.

The rearrangement links TRBV7-2 to TRBJ2-7, with a possible D match to TRBD2 (6 bases). The CDR3 spans 19 residues. Germline CDR1 reads SGHTA; CDR2 reads FQGNSA. The V end was cut by 2 bases, the J end by 3 bases, with 26 bases between. CDR3 bases: TGTGCCAGCAGCTTAACCCCCCCGTTTTTACAGCGGGTGAGCTACGAGCAGTACTTC. Translation gives CASSLTPPFLQRVSYEQYF.

The rearrangement joins TRBV4-3 to TRBJ2-3; 9 nucleotides match TRBD1. This CDR3 is 16 amino acids long. Germline lookup yields CDR1 LGHNA and CDR2 YSLEER. V shed 0 bases, J shed 4 bases, and the junction held 5 bases outside the gene matches. In nucleotides, the CDR3 is TGCGCCAGCAGCCAAGATAGGACAGGGGTTGCAGATACGCAGTATTTT. Translation gives CASSQDRTGVADTQYF.

This clone was detected only a few times. The V and J genes are TRBV11-2 and TRBJ1-1; TRBD1 is a possible D gene (6 bases). V gave up 5 bases and J gave up 1 base, with 11 bases separating them. The CDR3 runs to 14 residues. Germline V lookup: CDR1 SGHAT, CDR2 FQNNGV. The CDR3 region is CASSPRQANTEAFF. DNA of the CDR3: TGTGCCAGCAGCCCCCGACAGGCGAACACTGAAGCTTTCTTT. Full variable domain (outside the CDR3, taken from reference TRBV11-2 and TRBJ1-1): EAGVAQSPRYKIIEKRQSVAFWCNPISGHATLYWYQQILGQGPKLLIQFQNNGVVDDSQLPKDRFSAERLKGVDSTLKIQPAKLEDSAVYLCASSPRQANTEAFFGQGTRLTVV.